This T cell receptor beta chain was retrieved from a study of blood T cell repertoires in COVID-19. Turning to the study itself: The analysed material was cDNA or gDNA that came from T cells, B-cell-depleted T cells, or PBMCs.

Assay: immunoSEQ multiplex PCR; the TCRdb copy retains only in-frame clones and omits some. Altogether roughly 78,000 clones are present, approximately 86% being singletons, with the ten largest covering around 2%. V was pared by 4 bases and J by 4 bases, with 19 bases between. The CDR3 covers 16 residues. Looked up from germline, CDR1 is MDHEN and CDR2 is SYDVKM. J is TRBJ1-1 and V is TRBV28; D is perhaps TRBD1 (5 bases). Sample: peripheral blood. This receptor was obtained from a woman aged 55 to 70 with acute or convalescent COVID-19. CDR3 region: CASSSHLGDLGTEAFF. In DNA, the CDR3 is TGTGCCAGCAGTTCCCATCTAGGGGACTTGGGCACTGAAGCTTTCTTT. Using reference TRBV28 and TRBJ1-1 for the parts outside the CDR3, the full variable domain is DVKVTQSSRYLVKRTGEKVFLECVQDMDHENMFWYRQDPGLGLRLIYFSYDVKMKEKGDIPEGYSVSREKKERFSLILESASTNQTSMYLCASSSHLGDLGTEAFFGQGTRLTVV.